The subject of this entry is one T cell receptor beta chain. Its target is not known. This record comes from a study of T cells expressing NK-cell markers. This CDR3 region has 16 residues. Per germline, CDR1 SGHTA and CDR2 FQGNSA. Study-wide points: Questions lingered over whether expanded NKG2C+ T cell clones were HCMV-specific.

TCRdb re-called the 5' RACE reads and catalogs CDR3 proteins one per entry, DNA excluded. Its table records about 460,000 distinct CDR3 sequences. The V gene is TRBV7-2, the J gene TRBJ1-1; TCRdb gives TRBD1 as the D gene, but with no DNA this cannot be confirmed. The sequence was obtained from a woman between 50 and 59 years old in good health. The sample taken for sequencing was blood T cells: a sorted CD56 or NKG2C T cell subset, CD4+ or CD8+ T cells, or bulk PBMC T cells (not recorded which). The CDR3 loop reads CASSLAAVQVSTEAFF.